The TCR beta chain described here comes from a study of blood T cell repertoires in COVID-19. Study-level background: The origin of the acute and convalescent COVID-19 samples was the United States, Italy and Spain. Sources were T cells, B-cell-depleted T cells, or PBMCs; the material itself was cDNA or gDNA.

Study processing details: Researchers report that nucleated cell counts were estimated from reference gene primer amplification. This table comes from immunoSEQ multiplex PCR, and its TCRdb copy is limited to in-frame clones, with some not included. D and trimming come from the DNA, and the V and J calls and clone size come from that table. The data hold about 360,000 clones, with around nine tenths observed a single time. Sequencing was performed on peripheral blood. This clonotype was sampled from a human donor in a cohort sampled during active COVID-19.

For the CDR3, the DNA is TGCAGCGTTAGGGGTGGGGGGAAGACTGAAGCTTTCTTT. Amino acids: CSVRGGGKTEAFF. The chain is built from TRBV29-1 and TRBJ1-1; possibly TRBD1 for D (5 bases). Trimming took off 5 bases at V and 5 bases at J, with 15 bases between the two ends. Per germline, CDR1 SQVTM and CDR2 ANQGSEA. CDR3 length: 13 amino acids.